Presented here are 8 T cell receptor beta chains from one specimen sequenced in a study of OX40 agonist ivuxolimab in advanced cancers. Sequencing used immunoSEQ multiplex PCR; TCRdb keeps in-frame clones, though not all of them. This sample has almost 85,000 clones, with about 82% found just once. The specimen was CD4+ or CD8+ T cells sorted from blood, collected in a trial of the OX40 agonist ivuxolimab. The receptors derive from an adult with an advanced solid tumor such as melanoma, head and neck, liver or kidney cancer.

The chain recombines TRBV10-3 with TRBJ1-1, with TRBD1 as a possible D gene (6 bases). Germline CDR1 reads ENHRY; CDR2 reads SYGVKD. CDR3 size: 15 residues. V was pared by 4 bases and J by 1 base, with 13 bases between. This CDR3 is CAISGWGLANTEAFF. The CDR3 DNA is TGTGCCATCAGTGGTTGGGGGCTGGCGAACACTGAAGCTTTCTTT.

V is TRBV30 and J is TRBJ2-5; D is uncertain. Trimming stripped 7 bases from V and 2 bases from J, with 14 bases between. CDR3 size: 13 residues. The germline V gene has CDR1 GTSNPN and CDR2 SVGIG (reference sequence). As DNA, the CDR3 is TGTGCCTTAACTTCAGGTAGACAAGAGACCCAGTACTTC. It specifies CALTSGRQETQYF.

The chain couples TRBV6-5 to TRBJ1-3; 9 bases map to TRBD1. In germline, CDR1 is MNHEY, CDR2 SVGAGI. The CDR3 runs 15 residues. V lost 2 bases to trimming and J lost 4 bases; unmatched junction nucleotides: 3. The CDR3: CASSYRTGVGNTIYF. DNA for the CDR3: TGTGCCAGCAGTTACCGGACAGGGGTGGGAAACACCATATATTTT.

This clone was seen more than once but under ten times. The V call is TRBV11-2, the J call TRBJ2-7; 7 nucleotides match TRBD1. The CDR3 extends over 15 amino acids. The V gene end was trimmed by 4 bases and the J gene end by 3 bases; junction bases not matched to a gene: 9. Looked up from germline, CDR1 is SGHAT and CDR2 is FQNNGV. CDR3 coding DNA: TGTGCCAGCAGCTCAACCAGGGGGAGTTACTACGAGCAGTACTTC. Translated, it gives CASSSTRGSYYEQYF.

The chain couples TRBV7-9 to TRBJ2-7; TRBD2 matches at 8 bases. Trimming took 4 bases from V and 0 from J; bases not matched to a gene: 8. Germline V lookup: CDR1 SEHNR, CDR2 FQNEAQ (reference sequence). This CDR3 region has 16 residues. The CDR3 sequence is CASSSARGGISYEQYF. CDR3 sequence (DNA): TGTGCCAGCAGCTCTGCACGGGGGGGGATCTCCTACGAGCAGTACTTC. Together with reference TRBV7-9 and TRBJ2-7, the CDR3 gives the full variable domain: DTGVSQNPRHKITKRGQNVTFRCDPISEHNRLYWYRQTLGQGPEFLTYFQNEAQLEKSRLLSDRFSAERPKGSFSTLEIQRTEQGDSAMYLCASSSARGGISYEQYFGPGTRLTVT.

V is TRBV7-9 and J is TRBJ2-5; D might be TRBD2 (5 bases). Germline CDR1 SEHNR, CDR2 FQNEAQ (reference sequence). The CDR3 is made up of 14 amino acids. Trimming stripped 3 bases from V and 3 bases from J, with 11 bases between. The CDR3 nucleotides are TGTGCCAGCAGCTTCGGGGTGGAAAAAGAGACCCAGTACTTC. Translation gives CASSFGVEKETQYF.

The chain uses TRBV19 and TRBJ1-1; D is unclear. With 7 bases removed from V and 10 bases from J, the gap between germline ends came to 22 bases. Germline CDR1 reads LNHDA; CDR2 reads SQIVND (reference sequence). The CDR3 extends over 14 amino acids. CDR3 protein: CASTAASPTQRAFF. The CDR3, as DNA: TGTGCCAGTACGGCCGCCTCTCCTACACAGAGAGCTTTCTTT.

J is TRBJ2-5 and V is TRBV7-9; the D is unclear. The CDR3 runs 13 residues. The V end lost 1 base, the J end lost 4 bases, and 7 bases lay between the germline ends. Germline V gene sequence: CDR1 SEHNR, CDR2 FQNEAQ (reference sequence). This CDR3 is CASSLVGGETQYF. Written as DNA, the CDR3 is TGTGCCAGCAGCTTAGTGGGCGGAGAGACCCAGTACTTC. The full variable domain, completed using reference TRBV7-9 and TRBJ2-5, is DTGVSQNPRHKITKRGQNVTFRCDPISEHNRLYWYRQTLGQGPEFLTYFQNEAQLEKSRLLSDRFSAERPKGSFSTLEIQRTEQGDSAMYLCASSLVGGETQYFGPGTRLLVL.